This entry features one T cell receptor (beta chain) sequence. Its specificity is unknown. A much larger clone lies a single base off, so this may be a read error. This entry belongs to a study of tumor and adjacent non-tumor tissue in lung cancer. Study-wide findings and caveats: Tumor repertoires had a smaller top 100 clone share than normal lung.

This CDR3 is built from 15 residues. V lost 0 bases and J 5 bases, leaving 16 bases between the germline ends. Looked up from germline, CDR1 is DFQATT and CDR2 is SNEGSKA (reference sequence). TCRbeta libraries were built with three rounds of nested PCR, modified from ARM-PCR. TCRdb reprocessed the multiplex PCR reads via MiXCR and lists one record per CDR3 protein. This sample has about 110,000 distinct CDR3 sequences; over 75% occur once, and the top ten carry approximately 22%. The template was RNA from unsorted bulk tissue. V and J are TRBV20-1 and TRBJ1-1; no reliable D call. The sample taken for sequencing was lung tumor tissue. The TCR originated in a man aged 70-80 years with non-small cell lung cancer. The CDR3 sequence is CSARDKQTTKTEAFF. In DNA, the CDR3 is TGCAGTGCTAGAGATAAACAGACTACGAAGACTGAAGCTTTCTTT.